Detailed here is one T cell receptor (beta chain). The record originates from a study of blood T cell repertoires in COVID-19. Study context: The United States, Italy and Spain were the sources of the acute and convalescent COVID-19 samples. The analysed material was cDNA or gDNA that came from T cells, B-cell-depleted T cells, or PBMCs.

In the study's own analysis: Reference gene primer amplification gave estimated nucleated cell counts. Profiling relied on immunoSEQ multiplex PCR, and the TCRdb table lists in-frame clones only, not all of them. V, J and clone size are those of that table, while D and trimming were read from the DNA. The table has under 150,000 clones, around 78% seen once. The sequence was obtained from a human donor in a cohort sampled during active COVID-19. Input material: peripheral blood.

CDR3: CASSMYGEGGYTF. The DNA of the CDR3 is TGTGCCAGTAGTATGTACGGGGAGGGCGGCTACACCTTC. J is TRBJ1-2 and V is TRBV19; no clear D. Germline V gives CDR1 LNHDA, CDR2 SQIVND (reference sequence). CDR3 size: 13 residues. V was clipped by 3 bases and J by 8 bases, with 13 bases between them.